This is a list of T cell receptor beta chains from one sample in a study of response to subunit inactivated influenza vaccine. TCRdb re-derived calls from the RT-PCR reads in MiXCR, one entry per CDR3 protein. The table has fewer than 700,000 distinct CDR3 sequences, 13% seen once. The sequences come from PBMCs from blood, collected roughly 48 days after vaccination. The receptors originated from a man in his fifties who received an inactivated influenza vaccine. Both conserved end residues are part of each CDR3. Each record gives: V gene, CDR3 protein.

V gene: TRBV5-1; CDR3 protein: CASSPKDRGVEQYF
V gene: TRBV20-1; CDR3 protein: CSASGRTSSYNEQFF
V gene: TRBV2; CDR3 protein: CASSEAVGLSSYEQYF
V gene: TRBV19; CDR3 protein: CASTPGHRMNTEAFF
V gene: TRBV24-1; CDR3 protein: CATSDAGSDTQYF
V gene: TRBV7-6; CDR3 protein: CASSQDINEQYF
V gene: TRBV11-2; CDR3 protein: CASSSGHREQYF
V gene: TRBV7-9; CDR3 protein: CASRSLAGSHYEQYF
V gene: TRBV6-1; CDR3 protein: CASSPSPSLNTGELFF
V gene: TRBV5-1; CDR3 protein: CASSFSGQAGELFF
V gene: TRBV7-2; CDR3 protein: CASSYLAETYNEQFF
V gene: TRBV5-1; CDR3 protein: CASSPTAGMNTEAFF
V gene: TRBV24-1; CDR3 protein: CATSDKSSEQYF
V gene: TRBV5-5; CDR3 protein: CASSSEGAGSEQFF
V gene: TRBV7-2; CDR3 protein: CASSRTTSGIGTDTQYF
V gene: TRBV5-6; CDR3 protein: CASSSGGGSAPYEQYF
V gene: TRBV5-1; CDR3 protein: CASRTTGGRETQYF
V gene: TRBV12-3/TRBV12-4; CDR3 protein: CASSTQGNTGELFF
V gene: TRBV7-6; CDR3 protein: CASSLVLAGARGDTQYF
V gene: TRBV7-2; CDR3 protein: CASTRGVTNEKLFF